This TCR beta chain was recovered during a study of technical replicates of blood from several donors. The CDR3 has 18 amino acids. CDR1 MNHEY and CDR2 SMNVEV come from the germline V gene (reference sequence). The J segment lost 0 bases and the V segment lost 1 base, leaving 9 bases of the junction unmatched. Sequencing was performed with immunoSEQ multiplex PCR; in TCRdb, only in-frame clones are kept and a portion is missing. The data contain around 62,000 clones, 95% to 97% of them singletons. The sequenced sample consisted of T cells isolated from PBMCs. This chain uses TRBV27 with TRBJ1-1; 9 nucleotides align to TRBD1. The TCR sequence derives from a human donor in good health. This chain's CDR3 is CASSLYFGTGKLNTEAFF. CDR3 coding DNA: TGTGCCAGCAGTTTATACTTCGGGACAGGGAAATTGAACACTGAAGCTTTCTTT.